This T cell receptor (beta chain) was obtained from a study of T cells in Graves' hyperthyroidism and ophthalmopathy (dated by TCRdb to the late 2010s). About the full investigation: Peripheral blood samples were taken at the time of initial diagnosis, prior to any treatment. To identify distinguishing TCR V-J signatures, a discovery cohort of 100 patients was used, comprising some 45 with Graves' ophthalmopathy and 57 with stable Graves' hyperthyroidism. Whether ophthalmopathy could be predicted prospectively was tested in an independent validation cohort made up of roughly 19 hyperthyroidism patients plus 17 patients who later progressed to ophthalmopathy. The 80 to 100 discovery patients were randomly divided into training and test sets at a 7:3 ratio. The study also compared thyroid tissue and blood T-cell repertoires from about six Graves' hyperthyroidism patients. Following sampling, methimazole starting at 30 mg daily was given to hyperthyroidism patients, and high-dose intravenous methylprednisolone was given to ophthalmopathy patients. TCR Vbeta CDR3 sequencing of 120 to 150 peripheral blood samples (roughly 41 ophthalmopathy, roughly 74 hyperthyroidism and roughly 17 progressor patients) is reported in the paper. General study outcomes and caveats: Blood samples also contained most of the expanded thyroid clonotypes (frequency above 0.001), which suggests that blood repertoires may reflect thyroid immune responses. A 13 V-J signature model separated ophthalmopathy from stable hyperthyroidism, with over 85% sensitivity and about 81% specificity in cross-validation and 80%/75% in testing. Sample size was not statistically predetermined, and blinding of investigators to group allocation was not performed. During validation, the model predicted progression to ophthalmopathy a median of roughly 7.1 months ahead of onset, with 70.59% sensitivity and 72.22% specificity.

V is reduced by 1 base and J by 5 bases, leaving a spacing of 15 bases between them. The germline V gene yields MGHRA for CDR1 and YSYEKL for CDR2. The cysteine opens and the phenylalanine closes a CDR3 of 17 amino acids. Kept here is only the CDR3 DNA, which spans 51 bases and is read in frame from base 1. TCR beta CDR3 regions were amplified from RNA transcripts. For the first round of RT-PCR on the TCR CDR3, the HTBI primer set was used together with the Qiagen OneStep RT-PCR kit. The libraries were constructed in a second round of multiplex PCR and then size-selected and purified. Sequencing of the libraries was done on an Illumina HiSeq2000 using paired-end 100 bp reads. As for the original processing: SOAPnuke was used to process the raw data, removing reads that contained adapters or uncalled bases, had a mean Phred below 15, or lacked an exact match to the constant primer or identifier. COPE v1.2.5 was used to merge the high-quality paired reads, and each unique nucleotide sequence was defined as a clonotype. MiTCR v1.1 was used to align the clonotypes against IMGT TRBV, TRBD and TRBJ reference segments. The analysis was restricted to V-J combinations with a frequency above 0.0001, which together covered 98% to 99.2% of the repertoires. A TCS score was defined as the ratio between F50 (clonal expansion) and ExV (chaos), using BLOSUM62-based TCRdist between CDR3 peptides within each V-J. Welch's t-statistics and random forest reduced 514 V-J features to fewer than 15, which were used in a naive Bayes classifier (R e1071). TCRdb reprocessed the public reads (quality trimming at Q25 with fastp, clone calling with MiXCR) and kept in-frame beta chains. Duplicate CDR3 protein sequences are folded into a single record with the most common DNA and genes. The V and J calls reflect TCRdb's pipeline rather than the authors' work. This sample is represented by around 400,000 distinct CDR3 sequences; 15% to 19% of them were singletons. 25% to 35% of the sample is taken by the ten largest.

As to this clonotype: No cognate antigen has been identified for it. Base qualities are missing; no much larger clone stands one base away.

The hyperthyroidism patients were between 18 and 65 years old and newly diagnosed, with a disease duration of less than 2 months. Any patient with an uncontrolled infection, another autoimmune disease, pregnancy or lactation was excluded. Diagnoses were based on clinical symptoms, serum thyroxine and TRAb, thyroid ultrasound and orbital computed tomography. For progressor patients, blood was drawn at the first diagnosis of hyperthyroidism, before any ophthalmopathy symptoms had appeared. Ficoll-Paque density gradient centrifugation was used to isolate PBMCs from around 10 ml of fresh peripheral blood. Progressor patients were initially diagnosed with Graves' hyperthyroidism and developed ophthalmopathy during follow-up. Trizol reagent was used to extract total RNA, and RNA quality was then checked on an Agilent 2100 Bioanalyzer.

The chain is assembled from TRBV4-1 and TRBJ1-6; no confident D gene assignment can be made. Sequences were obtained from blood. The clonotype was recovered from a woman under 30 with Graves' hyperthyroidism that later progressed to Graves' ophthalmopathy. The DNA sequence reads TGCGCCAGCAGCCAAGGAACTCCCTCAAGCCATAATTCACCCCTCCACTTT. It translates as CASSQGTPSSHNSPLHF.